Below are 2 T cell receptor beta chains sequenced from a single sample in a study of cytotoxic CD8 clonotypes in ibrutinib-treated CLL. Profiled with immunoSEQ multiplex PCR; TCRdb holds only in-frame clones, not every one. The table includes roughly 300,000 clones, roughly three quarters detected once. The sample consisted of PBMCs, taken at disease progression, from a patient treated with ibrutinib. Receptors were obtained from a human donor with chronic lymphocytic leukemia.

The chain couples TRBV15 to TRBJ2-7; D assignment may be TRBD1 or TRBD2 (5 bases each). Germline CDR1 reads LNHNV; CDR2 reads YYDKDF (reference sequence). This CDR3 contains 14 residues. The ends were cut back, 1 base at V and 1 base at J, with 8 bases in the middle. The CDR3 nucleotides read TGTGCCACCAGCAGAGGCAGGGAGTCCTACGAGCAGTACTTC. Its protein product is CATSRGRESYEQYF.

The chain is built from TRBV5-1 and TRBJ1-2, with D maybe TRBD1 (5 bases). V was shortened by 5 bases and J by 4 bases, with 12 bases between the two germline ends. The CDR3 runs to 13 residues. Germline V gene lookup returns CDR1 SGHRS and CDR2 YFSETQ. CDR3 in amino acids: CASSSGWTYGYTF. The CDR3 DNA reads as TGCGCCAGCAGTTCAGGGTGGACCTATGGCTACACCTTC.